This TCR beta chain was documented in a study of T cell changes during pregnancy in multiple sclerosis. The protocol was immunoSEQ multiplex PCR, while the TCRdb copy is restricted to in-frame clones and leaves out a portion. The data show about 67,000 clones, nearly 90% seen once. The CDR3 has 13 residues. The germline V and J ends were trimmed by 8 bases and 2 bases, with 10 bases remaining between them. CDR1 MNHEY and CDR2 SVGAGI come from the germline V gene. The sequence came from a female donor with multiple sclerosis, enrolled in a pregnancy study. Sample: peripheral blood, taken in the first trimester of pregnancy. The chain links TRBV6-5 to TRBJ2-1; the D is unclear. The CDR3 protein is CASSLATYNEQFF. As DNA, the CDR3 is TGTGCCAGCTCATTGGCCACCTACAATGAGCAGTTCTTC.